The present entry profiles one T cell receptor beta chain with its context. Its target is unknown. This specimen comes from a study of cytomegalovirus exposure and HLA in healthy donors. Primers included in the PCR were 60 Vbeta and 13 Jbeta primers. The assay was immunoSEQ multiplex PCR, and TCRdb's table has in-frame clones only and misses some. The sample lists about 210,000 clones; roughly 79% were seen once. Whole-study findings and limits: Later analysis suggested most CMV-associated TCR beta chains were HLA-restricted. The study put 150 to 200 TCR beta chains on its list as cytomegalovirus-associated. Most likely, a cluster of highly shared sequence variants arose as a sequencing artifact.

This CDR3 spans 13 amino acids. Germline lookup yields CDR1 SGHAT and CDR2 FQNNGV. The V end was cut by 5 bases, the J end by 6 bases, with 14 bases between. J is TRBJ2-7 and V is TRBV11-2, with a weak D call TRBD1 (6 bases). The source is a male donor in good health and CMV-seronegative. The sample was PBMCs. The CDR3, as DNA: TGTGCCAGCAGCCAGGACAGAATGGGCGAGCAGTACTTC. This encodes CASSQDRMGEQYF.